This is a list of T cell receptor beta chains from one sample in a study of blood T cell repertoires in COVID-19. Using immunoSEQ multiplex PCR, the repertoire was profiled, and TCRdb retains in-frame clones only, with some absent. The data hold roughly 150,000 clones, with 81% observed a single time. Sequenced sample: peripheral blood. Source of these receptors: a man between 60 and 75 years old with active or convalescent COVID-19. Each CDR3 is given with its conserved first and last residue. The order of the fields is CDR3 DNA, CDR3 protein, clone size, D gene, V gene, J gene. A D gene is named only where the DNA matches it firmly. Expanded clones get a size class; other rows say once, few or many, or leave the size out.

DNA: TGTGCCAGCAGCTTCTACTCGGACTATGGCTACACCTTC
CDR3: CASSFYSDYGYTF
size: once
D: .
V: TRBV7-2
J: TRBJ1-2

DNA: TGCAGTGCTAGTCGCTCGGGACTAGCGGTACAAGAGACCCAGTACTTC
CDR3: CSASRSGLAVQETQYF
size: few
D: TRBD2
V: TRBV20-1
J: TRBJ2-5

DNA: TGTGCCAGCAGTTCCGGCAGGGGTCGTTTCCACTATGGCTACACCTTC
CDR3: CASSSGRGRFHYGYTF
size: .
D: .
V: TRBV28
J: TRBJ1-2

DNA: TGCAGCGTTGTGGAGTTCCGTGGTAGTGGAGAGACCCAGTACTTC
CDR3: CSVVEFRGSGETQYF
size: .
D: .
V: TRBV29-1
J: TRBJ2-5

DNA: TGTGCCAGCAGTTACTCAAGGACAGGCGGATATGGCTACACCTTC
CDR3: CASSYSRTGGYGYTF
size: few
D: TRBD1
V: TRBV6-5
J: TRBJ1-2

DNA: TGTGCCAGCAGCTCAAGGACAGGGAACTATGGCTACACCTTC
CDR3: CASSSRTGNYGYTF
size: .
D: TRBD1
V: TRBV9
J: TRBJ1-2

DNA: TGTGCCAGCAGCTTCGGGCGGAGGGCCGCCGAAGATACGCAGTATTTT
CDR3: CASSFGRRAAEDTQYF
size: many
D: .
V: TRBV5-6
J: TRBJ2-3

DNA: TGCGCCAGCAGTGAGTTGGCGAGGGACACCGGGGAGCTGTTTTTT
CDR3: CASSELARDTGELFF
size: .
D: .
V: TRBV10-1
J: TRBJ2-2

DNA: TGTGCCAGCAGCGTAGATGTGACAGGGAAGCTCCTTGGCTACACCTTC
CDR3: CASSVDVTGKLLGYTF
size: .
D: TRBD1
V: TRBV9
J: TRBJ1-2

DNA: TGCGCCAGCAGCCAAGAGACGGACAGGCAAAAGGGAGCTTTCTTT
CDR3: CASSQETDRQKGAFF
size: .
D: TRBD1
V: TRBV4-1
J: TRBJ1-1

DNA: TGTGCCAGCAGCCCCGGAACACAGGCCTCACCCCTCCACTTT
CDR3: CASSPGTQASPLHF
size: .
D: .
V: TRBV7-8
J: TRBJ1-6

DNA: TGTGCCAGCAGCTCTTCTCTCTCGAGGGACGAGCAGTACTTC
CDR3: CASSSSLSRDEQYF
size: .
D: .
V: TRBV11-2
J: TRBJ2-7

DNA: TGCGCCAGCGGGGACAGACGCACTGAAGCTTTCTTT
CDR3: CASGDRRTEAFF
size: .
D: TRBD1
V: TRBV10-1
J: TRBJ1-1

DNA: TGCGCCAGCAGCTTTCCCACCTACGGTAAGGGAGAGGAGTATTTT
CDR3: CASSFPTYGKGEEYF
size: .
D: .
V: TRBV5-1
J: TRBJ2-3

DNA: TGCGCCAGCAGAGTCGACTTAGCGAACACCGGGGAGCTGTTTTTT
CDR3: CASRVDLANTGELFF
size: .
D: .
V: TRBV5-1
J: TRBJ2-2

DNA: TGTGCCAGCAGTTCGGACAGGGGAGAGACCCAGTACTTC
CDR3: CASSSDRGETQYF
size: .
D: TRBD1
V: TRBV5-6
J: TRBJ2-5

DNA: TGTGCCAGTAGTATAGGCAGGGATCAGCCCCAGCATTTT
CDR3: CASSIGRDQPQHF
size: .
D: .
V: TRBV19
J: TRBJ1-5

DNA: TGTGCCAGCAGGGCTAGCGGGATGGGGGAGTTCTTC
CDR3: CASRASGMGEFF
size: .
D: TRBD2
V: TRBV5-5
J: TRBJ2-1

DNA: TGTGCCAGCGGCCCCGGGGTTGGTAGGTGGGATACGCAGTATTTT
CDR3: CASGPGVGRWDTQYF
size: .
D: .
V: TRBV28
J: TRBJ2-3

DNA: TGTGCCACCAGTGATAGGGGGGGGAACGGCTACACCTTC
CDR3: CATSDRGGNGYTF
size: .
D: .
V: TRBV24-1
J: TRBJ1-2

DNA: TGTGCCAGCAGTTACCCCACCGGGACTAGCGGGACCTCCTACAATGAGCAGTTCTTC
CDR3: CASSYPTGTSGTSYNEQFF
size: .
D: TRBD2
V: TRBV6-2/TRBV6-3
J: TRBJ2-1

DNA: TGTGCCAGTACCCTCCGCTTGGAGTCCTATGGCTACACCTTC
CDR3: CASTLRLESYGYTF
size: .
D: .
V: TRBV19
J: TRBJ1-2

DNA: TGCGCCAGCAGCTTGGTTCCTAGCGGGGTGAACACCGGGGAGCTGTTTTTT
CDR3: CASSLVPSGVNTGELFF
size: .
D: TRBD2
V: TRBV5-1
J: TRBJ2-2

DNA: TGTGCCATCAGTGACCGGACAGGGTCCGGCTACACCTTC
CDR3: CAISDRTGSGYTF
size: few
D: TRBD1
V: TRBV10-3
J: TRBJ1-2